In its sample, the clone carrying this T cell receptor (beta chain) was seen a few times. Its antigen remains unknown. This record comes from a study of blood T cells in healthy people across ages. Trimming removed 3 bases from V and 3 bases from J, with 11 bases in between. There are 14 residues in the CDR3. A second PCR of roughly 6 to 12 cycles used a sample-barcoded 5' primer and a J-beta primer mix. TCRdb reprocessed the 5' RACE reads with MiXCR, giving one entry per CDR3 protein. The sample consists of fewer than 2 million distinct CDR3 sequences, more than 35% of them appearing once. Donors ranged from about 6 to 95 years old and were healthy Caucasians in Russia. No fewer than 7 million PBMCs went into each sample. Study results and caveats: Diversity was higher, and naive CD4+ cells more numerous, in long-lived donors than in aged donors. Because sorting was not performed, PBMCs prevented conclusive naive versus antigen-experienced comparison.

The chain recombines TRBV12-3 or TRBV12-4 with TRBJ1-2; a possible D gene is TRBD1 (5 bases). Sequenced: blood. This receptor was taken from a human donor in good health. The CDR3 DNA reads as TGTGCCAGCAGTTTTACGACAGCTTACTATGGCTACACCTTC. Amino acids: CASSFTTAYYGYTF.